Listed here are 27 T cell receptor beta chains from one sample, sequenced in a study of cytotoxic CD8 clonotypes in ibrutinib-treated CLL. Here immunoSEQ multiplex PCR was the method, and the copy in TCRdb shows in-frame clones only, minus some. The data hold 150,000 to 200,000 clones, with roughly 84% observed a single time. The material sequenced was PBMCs, taken at disease progression, from a patient treated with ibrutinib. The source is a human donor with chronic lymphocytic leukemia.

The V and J genes are TRBV5-1 and TRBJ1-2, with unresolved D. Germline CDR1 and CDR2: SGHRS and YFSETQ. Between the trimmed V and J ends, which lost 0 bases and 4 bases, there was a span of 10 bases. The CDR3 runs to 14 residues. This CDR3 reads CASSLVDGAYGYTF. The CDR3 nucleotides read TGCGCCAGCAGCTTGGTAGACGGCGCCTATGGCTACACCTTC.

The genes are TRBV7-8 and TRBJ1-2; D may be TRBD1 (5 bases). V lost 5 bases and J lost 12, with 22 bases in between. CDR1 and CDR2 (germline): SGHVS, FQNEAQ. The CDR3 is made up of 14 amino acids. This chain's CDR3 is CASSPVRGMGLNTF. CDR3 nucleotide sequence: TGTGCCAGCAGCCCCGTTAGGGGTATGGGGTTGAACACCTTC.

This clone has a count of ten or more. V is TRBV7-9 and J is TRBJ1-2, with 8 bases fitting TRBD1. Germline V CDR1 and CDR2: SEHNR, FQNEAQ (reference sequence). The CDR3 has 17 amino acids. Losses at the gene ends were 3 bases for V and 3 bases for J; bases not matched to a gene: 12. CDR3 in DNA: TGTGCCAGCAGCTTGCTAATTACAGGGGGGGCCGACTATGGCTACACCTTC. Its protein is CASSLLITGGADYGYTF.

The chain links TRBV2 to TRBJ2-7; D possibly matches TRBD1 or TRBD2 (5 bases each). Germline CDR1 reads SNHLY; CDR2 reads FYNNEI. This CDR3 comprises 15 residues. V was pared by 7 bases and J by 3 bases, with 19 bases between. DNA of the CDR3: TGTGCCAGCACCTCTCCCCAGGGACCTATCTACGAGCAGTACTTC. Translated, it gives CASTSPQGPIYEQYF.

This clone was observed once. The genes are TRBV29-1 and TRBJ2-2; 8 bases map to TRBD2. The CDR3 loop spans 14 amino acids. The germline V gene has CDR1 SQVTM and CDR2 ANQGSEA. J gave up 1 base and V 7 bases, and 5 bases lay outside the gene matches. The CDR3 nucleotides read TGCAGCGCCTCAACTAGCGGGAACACCGGGGAGCTGTTTTTT. Translated: CSASTSGNTGELFF.

This sequence joins TRBV18 and TRBJ1-5; D is possibly TRBD1 (6 bases). This CDR3 comprises 15 residues. Germline CDR1 and CDR2: KGHSH and LQKENI. V was cut by 0 bases and J by 3 bases, with 9 bases left in between. CDR3 loop: CASSPPGGLNQPQHF. The CDR3 DNA reads TGTGCCAGCTCACCACCGGGGGGCCTCAATCAGCCCCAGCATTTT.

This clone has only a few counts. V and J are TRBV4-3 and TRBJ1-2; the D is unclear. The ends were cut back, 1 base at V and 8 bases at J, with 14 bases in the middle. CDR1 and CDR2 (germline): LGHNA, YSLEER. The CDR3 is 14 amino acids. CDR3 in amino acids: CASSQVSRRGGYTF. CDR3 bases: TGCGCCAGCAGCCAAGTCTCCAGGCGCGGGGGCTACACCTTC.

The J gene is TRBJ1-1, the V gene TRBV29-1; D not resolved. The CDR3 extends over 13 amino acids. Germline V CDR1 and CDR2: SQVTM, ANQGSEA. Trimming left V 0 bases short and J 0 bases short, with 5 bases between. The DNA for the CDR3 is TGCAGCGTTGAAGATAGTATGAACACTGAAGCTTTCTTT. Protein product: CSVEDSMNTEAFF. Supplemented by reference TRBV29-1 and TRBJ1-1, the full variable domain reads SAVISQKPSRDICQRGTSLTIQCQVDSQVTMMFWYRQQPGQSLTLIATANQGSEATYESGFVIDKFPISRPNLTFSTLTVSNMSPEDSSIYLCSVEDSMNTEAFFGQGTRLTVV.

The chain carries TRBV29-1 and TRBJ1-1, with 7 bases aligning to TRBD1. Per germline, CDR1 SQVTM and CDR2 ANQGSEA. V gave up 1 base and J gave up 3 bases; unmatched junction bases: 11. This CDR3 has 16 amino acids. CDR3 DNA sequence: TGCAGCGTTGAAGCCCAACACAGGGGCCTTGACACTGAAGCTTTCTTT. This codes for CSVEAQHRGLDTEAFF.

The rearrangement uses TRBV6-5 and TRBJ2-2; 9 bases match TRBD2. Germline CDR1 reads MNHEY; CDR2 reads SVGAGI. The CDR3 runs to 15 residues. The ends lost 4 bases at V and 7 bases at J; junction bases unmatched: 7. CDR3 residues: CASSLRTSAGGELFF. CDR3 coding DNA: TGTGCCAGCAGTTTAAGGACTAGCGCTGGCGGGGAGCTGTTTTTT.

J is TRBJ2-2 and V is TRBV6-1; D might be TRBD1 (6 bases). The germline V gene encodes CDR1 MNHNS and CDR2 SASEGT. CDR3 size: 15 residues. Trimming took off 6 bases at V and 6 bases at J, with 17 bases between the two ends. This CDR3 is CASRPIDRRAGELFF. CDR3 DNA sequence: TGTGCCAGCAGACCCATTGACAGGCGTGCCGGGGAGCTGTTTTTT.

The rearrangement links TRBV27 to TRBJ2-1; D uncertain. This CDR3 region has 16 residues. Germline assignment: CDR1 MNHEY and CDR2 SMNVEV (reference sequence). Trimming removed 2 bases at V and 0 bases at J, with 11 bases between. The DNA of the CDR3 is TGTGCCAGCAGTTTAGTGTACACTCCCTCCTACAATGAGCAGTTCTTC. This translates into CASSLVYTPSYNEQFF.

The chain recombines TRBV9 with TRBJ1-2; weak D call: TRBD1 (6 bases). CDR3 length equals 15 residues. V gave up 0 bases and J gave up 7 bases, with 16 bases separating them. CDR1 is SGDLS and CDR2 is YYNGEE in the germline V gene. CDR3 loop: CASSVGGGQGTGYTF. The CDR3 DNA is TGTGCCAGCAGCGTAGGAGGGGGGCAGGGGACTGGCTACACCTTC.

A few counts support this clone. J is TRBJ1-2 and V is TRBV2, with D tentatively TRBD1 (5 bases). With 2 bases removed from V and 7 bases from J, the gap between germline ends came to 20 bases. Germline assignment: CDR1 SNHLY and CDR2 FYNNEI. This CDR3 spans 16 amino acids. The CDR3 DNA is TGTGCCAGCAGTGAACAGGGTTTCCGGATCCTACTTGGCTACACCTTC. It codes for CASSEQGFRILLGYTF.

V and J are TRBV9 and TRBJ1-4; 10 nucleotides align to TRBD1. CDR1 and CDR2 from the germline V gene are SGDLS and YYNGEE. The CDR3 length is 15 residues. J gave up 5 bases and V 4 bases, and 5 bases lay outside the gene matches. CDR3 region: CASSLRTGGNEKLFF. Here the CDR3 DNA reads TGTGCCAGCAGCCTGCGGACAGGGGGGAATGAAAAACTGTTTTTT.

The rearrangement uses TRBV7-9 and TRBJ2-4, with TRBD2 identical over 8 bases. J lost 0 bases, V lost 4 bases, and 8 bases had no gene match. Germline V gene lookup returns CDR1 SEHNR and CDR2 FQNEAQ (reference sequence). CDR3 length: 17 amino acids. CDR3 in DNA: TGTGCCAGCAGCTCCGGGACTAGGGGCCTAGCCAAAAACATTCAGTACTTC. This codes for CASSSGTRGLAKNIQYF. The full variable domain, its missing parts supplied by reference TRBV7-9 and TRBJ2-4, is DTGVSQNPRHKITKRGQNVTFRCDPISEHNRLYWYRQTLGQGPEFLTYFQNEAQLEKSRLLSDRFSAERPKGSFSTLEIQRTEQGDSAMYLCASSSGTRGLAKNIQYFGAGTRLSVL.

The chain couples TRBV19 to TRBJ2-1; 8 bases align to TRBD1. Germline CDR1 is LNHDA and CDR2 is SQIVND (reference sequence). This CDR3 region has 14 residues. V trimming: 9 bases; J trimming: 2 bases; junction bases outside the gene matches: 6. CDR3 region: CASRPGQAYNEQFF. The CDR3 DNA reads as TGTGCCAGCCGTCCGGGACAGGCCTACAATGAGCAGTTCTTC.

Here the CDR3 DNA reads TGTGCCAGCATCCGGGACAGGTCCTACTCTGCCGGGGCCAACGTCCTGACTTTC. Its protein is CASIRDRSYSAGANVLTF. This chain links TRBV2 with TRBJ2-6, with 8 bases that match TRBD1. CDR3 length equals 18 residues. V shed 7 bases and J 4 bases; nucleotides not matched to a gene: 15. Germline V CDR1 and CDR2: SNHLY, FYNNEI.

This chain uses TRBV5-8 with TRBJ2-1; TRBD1 matches at 10 bases. Germline V gene sequence: CDR1 SGHTS, CDR2 YDEGEE. The CDR3 loop spans 16 amino acids. With V trimmed by 0 bases and J by 9 bases, 9 bases remained unmatched. CDR3 residues: CASSLEGQGRSTEQFF. The CDR3 DNA is TGTGCCAGCAGCTTGGAGGGACAGGGGCGATCTACTGAGCAGTTCTTC.

The V call is TRBV5-4, the J call TRBJ2-1; 12 nucleotides match TRBD1. The germline V gene has CDR1 SGHNT and CDR2 YYREEE (reference sequence). This CDR3 is 15 amino acids long. V trimming: 5 bases; J trimming: 7 bases; junction bases outside the gene matches: 7. This chain's CDR3 is CASRRDRGLGNEQFF. CDR3 sequence (DNA): TGTGCCAGCAGGCGGGACAGGGGGCTTGGGAATGAGCAGTTCTTC.

The chain recombines TRBV7-8 with TRBJ2-7; the match to TRBD1 covers 10 bases. J lost 4 bases, V lost 4 bases, and 4 bases had no gene match. This CDR3 contains 14 residues. The germline gives CDR1 SGHVS, CDR2 FQNEAQ. The CDR3 sequence is CASSYRDRGYEQYF. CDR3 in DNA: TGTGCCAGCAGCTATCGGGACAGGGGATACGAGCAGTACTTC.

This rearrangement joins TRBV19 to TRBJ1-5; 9 bases are a match to TRBD1. The germline V gene has CDR1 LNHDA and CDR2 SQIVND (reference sequence). This CDR3 region has 18 residues. V was clipped by 2 bases and J by 1 base; unmatched bases: 9. The CDR3 protein is CASSITGTGHSSNQPQHF. DNA of the CDR3: TGTGCCAGTAGTATAACCGGGACAGGGCATTCGAGCAATCAGCCCCAGCATTTT.

V is TRBV27 and J is TRBJ1-2, with D hard to call. This CDR3 has 15 residues. V lost 4 bases to trimming and J lost 1 base, with 13 bases between them. Germline V gene data show CDR1 as MNHEY and CDR2 as SMNVEV (reference sequence). The CDR3 is CASSYLADSNYGYTF. The DNA for the CDR3 is TGTGCCAGCAGTTATTTGGCAGATAGTAACTATGGCTACACCTTC.

This clone was recorded only once. The chain joins TRBV7-3 to TRBJ2-3, with D unclear. CDR3 length: 14 amino acids. In germline, CDR1 is SGHTA, CDR2 FQGTGA. Trimming took 0 bases from V and 2 from J, leaving 6 bases between them. CDR3: CASSLTGSTDTQYF. For the CDR3, the DNA is TGTGCCAGCAGCTTAACGGGGTCCACAGATACGCAGTATTTT.

Comments on this clone: This sample includes further DNA sequences coding for the same CDR3. This chain links TRBV5-4 with TRBJ2-7; D ambiguous. The CDR3 runs to 11 residues. Germline lookup yields CDR1 SGHNT and CDR2 YYREEE (reference sequence). Trimming removed 2 bases at V and 4 bases at J, with 4 bases between. CDR3: CASSLGYEQYF. The CDR3 bases are TGTGCCAGCAGCTTAGGATACGAGCAGTACTTC.

The V gene is TRBV29-1, the J gene TRBJ1-5; perhaps TRBD1 as D (6 bases). V was pared by 0 bases and J by 3 bases, with 12 bases between. The CDR3 is 15 amino acids. Germline V gene data show CDR1 as SQVTM and CDR2 as ANQGSEA. CDR3 nucleotides: TGCAGCGTTGAAGACGCCCAGGGGCCCAATCAGCCCCAGCATTTT. Translation gives CSVEDAQGPNQPQHF.

On this clone itself: The germline gene is not matched at one end of the junction; a read error may be the cause. The chain recombines TRBV5-1 with TRBJ1-5; D not certain. The CDR3 extends over 9 amino acids. Germline CDR1 is SGHRS and CDR2 is YFSETQ. CDR3 residues: CSPYQPQHF. For the CDR3, the DNA is TGTTCCCCCTATCAGCCCCAGCATTTT.